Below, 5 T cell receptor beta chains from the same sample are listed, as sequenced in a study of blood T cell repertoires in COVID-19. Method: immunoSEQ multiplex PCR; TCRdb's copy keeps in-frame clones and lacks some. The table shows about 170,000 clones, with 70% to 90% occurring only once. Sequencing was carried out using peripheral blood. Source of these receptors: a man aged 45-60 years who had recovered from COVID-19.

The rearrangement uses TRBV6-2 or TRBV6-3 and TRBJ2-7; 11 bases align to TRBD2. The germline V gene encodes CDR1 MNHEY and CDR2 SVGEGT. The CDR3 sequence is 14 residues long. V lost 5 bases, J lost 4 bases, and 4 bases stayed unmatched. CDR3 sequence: CASSQGLAGYEQYF. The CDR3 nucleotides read TGTGCCAGCAGTCAAGGACTAGCGGGTTACGAGCAGTACTTC.

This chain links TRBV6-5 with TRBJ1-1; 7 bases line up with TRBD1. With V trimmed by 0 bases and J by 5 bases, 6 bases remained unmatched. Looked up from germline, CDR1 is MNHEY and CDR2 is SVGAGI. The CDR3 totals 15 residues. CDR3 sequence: CASSYSKGRGTEAFF. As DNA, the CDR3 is TGTGCCAGCAGTTACTCGAAGGGCAGGGGGACTGAAGCTTTCTTT.

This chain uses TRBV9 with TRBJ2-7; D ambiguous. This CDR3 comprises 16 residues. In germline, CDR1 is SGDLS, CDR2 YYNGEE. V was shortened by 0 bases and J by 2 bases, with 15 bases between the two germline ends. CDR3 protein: CASSVAGSPPPYEQYF. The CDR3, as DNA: TGTGCCAGCAGCGTAGCTGGTAGCCCCCCACCCTACGAGCAGTACTTC.

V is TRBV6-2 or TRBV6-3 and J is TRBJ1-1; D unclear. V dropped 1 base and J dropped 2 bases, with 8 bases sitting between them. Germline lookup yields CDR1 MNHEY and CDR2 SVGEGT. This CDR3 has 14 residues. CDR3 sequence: CASSYYYKNTEAFF. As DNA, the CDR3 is TGTGCCAGCAGTTACTACTACAAAAACACTGAAGCTTTCTTT.

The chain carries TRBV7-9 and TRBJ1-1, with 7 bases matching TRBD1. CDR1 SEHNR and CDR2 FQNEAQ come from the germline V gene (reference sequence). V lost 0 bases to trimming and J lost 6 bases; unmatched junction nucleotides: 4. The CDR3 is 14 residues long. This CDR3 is CASSLAGQLAEAFF. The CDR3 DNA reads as TGTGCCAGCAGCTTAGCGGGACAGTTGGCTGAAGCTTTCTTT.